These 10 T cell receptor beta chains were sequenced from one sample in a study of blood T cells in healthy people across ages. For the second PCR, which ran for 7 to 11 cycles, a sample-barcoded 5' primer and a J-beta primer mix were used. Each CDR3 protein gets one entry after TCRdb re-called the 5' RACE reads with MiXCR. The repertoire has about 400,000 distinct CDR3 sequences, more than 45% of them found once; the top ten carry 45% to 55%. The specimen was blood. These TCRs come from a man between 60 and 75 years old in good health.

On this clonotype: The junction departs from germline at one end; a sequencing error may be responsible. The rearrangement links TRBV20-1 to TRBJ2-1, with a tentative D call TRBD1 (6 bases). The CDR3 has 16 amino acids. The germline gives CDR1 DFQATT, CDR2 SNEGSKA (reference sequence). Here the CDR3 DNA reads TGCAGTGCTAGAATACGGGACACCCGTTCCTACGATGAGCAGTTCTTC. Protein product: CSARIRDTRSYDEQFF.

CDR3 nucleotides: TGTGCCAGCAGAAGGACTAGCGGGAGCTCCTACAATGAGCAGTTCTTC. Its translation is CASRRTSGSSYNEQFF. This rearrangement joins TRBV11-2 to TRBJ2-1, with 13 positions matching TRBD2. This CDR3 region has 16 residues. Germline V gene lookup returns CDR1 SGHAT and CDR2 FQNNGV. Trimming cost V 6 bases and J 0 bases; bases outside gene matches: 2. Together with reference TRBV11-2 and TRBJ2-1, the CDR3 gives the full variable domain: EAGVAQSPRYKIIEKRQSVAFWCNPISGHATLYWYQQILGQGPKLLIQFQNNGVVDDSQLPKDRFSAERLKGVDSTLKIQPAKLEDSAVYLCASRRTSGSSYNEQFFGPGTRLTVL.

The CDR3 coding sequence is TGCAGTGCTAGCCGGGACGGTAACTATGGCTACACCTTC. Its protein is CSASRDGNYGYTF. The J gene is TRBJ1-2, the V gene TRBV20-1; TRBD1 is a possible D gene (5 bases). The germline V and J ends were trimmed by 3 bases and 1 base, with 9 bases remaining between them. The CDR3 contains 13 residues. Germline V CDR1 and CDR2: DFQATT, SNEGSKA (reference sequence).

This clonotype has more than one count but fewer than ten. This chain connects TRBV27 to TRBJ1-1; 9 bases match TRBD1. V gave up 6 bases and J gave up 5 bases; unmatched junction bases: 7. The CDR3 length is 14 residues. Germline assignment: CDR1 MNHEY and CDR2 SMNVEV (reference sequence). CDR3 nucleotides: TGTGCCAGCAGGAGAGGACAGGGGTCGACTGAAGCTTTCTTT. Its translation is CASRRGQGSTEAFF.

At least ten counts were recorded for this clonotype. The chain carries TRBV2 and TRBJ2-7; 7 bases align to TRBD1. V trimming: 7 bases; J trimming: 1 base; junction bases outside the gene matches: 10. Germline V gives CDR1 SNHLY, CDR2 FYNNEI. The CDR3 sequence is 15 residues long. CDR3 loop: CASNRQGPLSYEQYF. The DNA for the CDR3 is TGTGCCAGCAACCGACAGGGCCCCTTATCCTACGAGCAGTACTTC. Variable domain in full (rest from reference TRBV2 and TRBJ2-7): EPEVTQTPSHQVTQMGQEVILRCVPISNHLYFYWYRQILGQKVEFLVSFYNNEISEKSEIFDDQFSVERPDGSNFTLKIRSTKLEDSAMYFCASNRQGPLSYEQYFGPGTRLTVT.

The table lists this clonotype with a few counts. This chain links TRBV12-3 or TRBV12-4 with TRBJ2-7; no clear D gene. V dropped 5 bases and J dropped 4 bases, with 12 bases sitting between them. CDR3 length equals 13 residues. CDR3 region: CASSTAAVYEQYF. The DNA for the CDR3 is TGTGCCAGCAGTACCGCTGCTGTTTACGAGCAGTACTTC.

Concerning this clonotype: Being one base from a much bigger clone, this may be a read error. V and J are TRBV6-1 and TRBJ1-1, with D tentatively TRBD1 (6 bases). Germline V gives CDR1 MNHNS, CDR2 SASEGT. The CDR3 sequence is 15 residues long. Trimming took off 8 bases at V and 4 bases at J, with 20 bases between the two ends. The CDR3 DNA reads TGTGCCAGCCCCGAAAAGGCAGGGGATATCACTGAAGCTTTCTTT. It translates to CASPEKAGDITEAFF.

The table lists this clonotype with a count of one. This chain joins TRBV6-1 and TRBJ2-1; 10 bases agree with TRBD2. The ends lost 7 bases at V and 5 bases at J; junction bases unmatched: 5. Germline V CDR1 and CDR2: MNHNS, SASEGT. The CDR3 has 14 residues. The CDR3 DNA follows: TGTGCCAGCACCGGGACTAGCGTGCACAATGAGCAGTTCTTC. It specifies CASTGTSVHNEQFF.

To note about this clonotype: One end of the junction does not line up with germline, which may come from a read error. The chain couples TRBV19 to TRBJ2-6, with TRBD1 matching 8 bases. CDR3 length: 16 amino acids. CDR1 and CDR2 from the germline V gene are LNHDA and SQIVND (reference sequence). The CDR3 region has the DNA TGTGCCAGTGAGACAGGGGCACCCTCTGGGGCCAGCGTCCTGACTTTC. Encoded protein: CASETGAPSGASVLTF.

The chain combines TRBV30 with TRBJ2-4; TRBD2 agrees at 10 bases. The better agreement between TRBJ2-7 and the DNA end casts doubt on the J call. Germline values: CDR1 GTSNPN, CDR2 SVGIG (reference sequence). CDR3 length equals 12 residues. The DNA for the CDR3 is TGTGCCTGGACTAGCGGGGGCTACGAGCAGTACTTC. The encoded protein is CAWTSGGYEQYF.